The clone carrying this TCR beta chain has only a few counts. The antigen is unknown. TCRdb reprocessed the reads via MiXCR and lists one record per CDR3 protein. The table has approximately 9,300 distinct CDR3 sequences, roughly 18% seen once; the top ten hold approximately 1.3%. Germline lookup yields CDR1 PRHDT and CDR2 FYEKMQ (reference sequence). Trimming removed 2 bases from V and 0 bases from J, with 5 bases in between. The CDR3 runs 14 residues. The data stem from a study of liver allograft versus peripheral blood T cells. Study in general: Liver transplant recipients had T cell receptor repertoires compared between transplanted liver and peripheral blood. Study outcomes and limitations: Differences were reported between the T cell receptor repertoires inside liver allografts and those that were detected in peripheral blood.

This TCR was recovered from a human patient who had a liver transplant. Some T cells may have come from the graft donor. The chain combines TRBV13 with TRBJ1-3; no reliable D call. The chain's CDR3 is CASSLTASGNTIYF. CDR3 nucleotides: TGTGCCAGCAGCTTAACTGCCTCTGGAAACACCATATATTTT. The whole variable domain, filled in from reference TRBV13 and TRBJ1-3, reads AAGVIQSPRHLIKEKRETATLKCYPIPRHDTVYWYQQGPGQDPQFLISFYEKMQSDKGSIPDRFSAQQFSDYHSELNMSSLELGDSALYFCASSLTASGNTIYFGEGSWLTVV.